This T cell receptor (beta chain) is from a study of T cells after yellow fever vaccination (dated by TCRdb to between 2017 and 2020). General notes on the study: The SMART-Seq v4 Ultra Low Input RNA kit was used to prepare libraries from fractions with low cell numbers. To follow T-cell clones before and after primary and booster YFV17D yellow fever vaccination, bulk TCR alpha and beta repertoires were sequenced over time. Two healthy male donors, one aged 18 to 30 and one aged 30 to 39 years, were included in the cohort. Blood was collected at multiple timepoints before and after primary and secondary immunization, and bulk PBMC replicates and cell subsets were isolated. Broader findings and caveats from the paper: A small share of clonotypes occurred in both CD4 and CD8 compartments, likely arising from convergent recombination. Because abundant contaminating clonotypes from the bulk population could be contained in FACS-sorted repertoires, computational filtering was required. Compared with the primary T-cell response, the secondary T-cell response was faster but weaker, reaching its peak on day 5 rather than on day 15. After the booster, most of the clones that had expanded following primary vaccination were detected again (almost 98% of CD4 and around 90% of CD8), which suggests that memory was broadly maintained. Because the study included only a couple of donors, the extent to which the findings can be generalized is limited.

This clonotype came up a few times. Its specific antigen is unknown. Relative to the germline gene, one junction end is altered; a read error may explain this. The sample's treatment or condition label is to be understood as: live attenuated yellow fever vaccine strain. PBMCs were isolated from peripheral blood using a standard Ficoll-Paque protocol. CD4 and CD8 T-cell fractions were isolated with Dynabeads CD4 and CD8 positive selection kits. RNA was extracted with TriZol from bulk PBMCs, CD4 and CD8 fractions, and dextramer-positive and dextramer-negative fractions. This sample was sequenced with an Illumina NovaSeq 6000. TCR cDNA was made using 5'RACE template switching, a step that added a universal primer site and unique molecular identifiers. cDNA synthesis was primed from both the TCR alpha and TCR beta constant segments. Library amplification used two PCR steps, and the second PCR step added sample barcodes and sequencing adapters. Sequencing of libraries was performed on Illumina HiSeq 2500 (2x100 bp) or NovaSeq (2x150 bp). Per the source publication's procedure: Reads were demultiplexed and collapsed into UMI consensus sequences with MIGEC, and V(D)J alignment was performed with MiXCR. Using edgeR on replicate PBMC samples, clonotypes were called vaccine-responding if FDR was below 0.01 and the log2 fold change was above 5 up to day 15. Each bulk clonotype was labeled CD4 or CD8 based on which sequenced repertoire, CD4 or CD8, contained the clonotype at higher abundance. TCRdb reworked the public reads: Q25 trimming with fastp, MiXCR clone assembly, productive beta chains retained. Entries that share a CDR3 protein sequence are merged under the most common genes and DNA. The V and J calls shown here were made by TCRdb, not taken from the authors' results. This sample gives some 240,000 distinct CDR3 sequences in total; roughly 5% of them show up just once. Around 3.3% of the sample rests with the top ten.

The CDR3 measures 15 amino acids from cysteine to phenylalanine. Left in the record is the CDR3 DNA by itself, 45 bases read in frame from the first base. The germline V gene (reference sequence) provides CDR1 SSHAT and CDR2 FNYEAQ. The rearranged chain carries TRBV7-7 and TRBJ2-5; 8 of the junction bases match TRBD1. The sample here was CD4+ T cells sorted from PBMCs, taken on the day of the yellow fever booster vaccination. This TCR was sampled from a man younger than 35 who received the YFV17D yellow fever vaccine. The CDR3 protein is CASSPGTGPQETQYF. The DNA is TGTGCTAGCAGCCCAGGGACAGGACCTCAAGAGACCCAGTACTTC. The CDR3 plus the reference TRBV7-7 and TRBJ2-5 genes for the other parts give the full variable domain: GAGVSQSPRYKVTKRGQDVTLRCDPISSHATLYWYQQALGQGPEFLTYFNYEAQPDKSGLPSDRFSAERPEGSISTLTIQRTEQRDSAMYRCASSPGTGPQETQYFGPGTRLLVL.